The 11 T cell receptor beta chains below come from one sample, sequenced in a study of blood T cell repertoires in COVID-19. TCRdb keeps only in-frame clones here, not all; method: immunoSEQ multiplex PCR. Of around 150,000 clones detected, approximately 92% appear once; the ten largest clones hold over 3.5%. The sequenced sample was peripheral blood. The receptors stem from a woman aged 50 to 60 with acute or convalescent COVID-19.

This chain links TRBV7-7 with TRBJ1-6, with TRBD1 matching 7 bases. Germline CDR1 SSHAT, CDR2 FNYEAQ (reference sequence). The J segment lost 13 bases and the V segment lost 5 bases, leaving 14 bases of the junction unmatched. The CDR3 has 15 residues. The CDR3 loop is CASSGITGDIEPLHF. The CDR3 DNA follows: TGTGCCAGCAGCGGGATTACAGGGGACATAGAGCCCCTCCACTTT.

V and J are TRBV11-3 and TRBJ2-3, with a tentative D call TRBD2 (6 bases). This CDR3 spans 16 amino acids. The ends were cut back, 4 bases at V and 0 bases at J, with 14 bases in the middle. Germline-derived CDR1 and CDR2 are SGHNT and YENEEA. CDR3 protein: CASSSGGTASTDTQYF. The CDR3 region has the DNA TGTGCCAGCAGCTCTGGAGGGACGGCCAGCACAGATACGCAGTATTTT.

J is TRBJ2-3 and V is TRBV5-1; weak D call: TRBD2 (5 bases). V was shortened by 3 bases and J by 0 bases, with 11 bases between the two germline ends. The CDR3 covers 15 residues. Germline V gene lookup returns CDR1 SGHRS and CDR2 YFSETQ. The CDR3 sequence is CASSYDGVSTDTQYF. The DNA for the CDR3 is TGCGCCAGCAGCTACGACGGGGTAAGCACAGATACGCAGTATTTT.

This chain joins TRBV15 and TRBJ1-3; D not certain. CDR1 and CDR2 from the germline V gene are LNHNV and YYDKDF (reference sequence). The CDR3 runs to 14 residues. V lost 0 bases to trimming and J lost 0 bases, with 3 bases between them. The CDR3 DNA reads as TGTGCCACCAGCAGAGAACTCTCTGGAAACACCATATATTTT. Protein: CATSRELSGNTIYF.

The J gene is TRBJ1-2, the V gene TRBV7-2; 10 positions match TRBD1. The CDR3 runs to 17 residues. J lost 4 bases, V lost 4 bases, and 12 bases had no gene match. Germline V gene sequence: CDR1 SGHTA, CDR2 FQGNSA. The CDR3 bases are TGTGCCAGCAGCTCCCGGACAGGGGGTTATGGCAGCTATGGCTACACCTTC. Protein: CASSSRTGGYGSYGYTF.

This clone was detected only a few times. In nucleotides, the CDR3 is TGTGCCACCGCCCCGCGGGGCCGGACCGGGGAGCTGTTTTTT. This sequence encodes CATAPRGRTGELFF. V usage is TRBV10-3 and J usage is TRBJ2-2; D may be TRBD2 (6 bases). The germline CDR1 and CDR2 sequences are ENHRY and SYGVKD. V gave up 10 bases and J gave up 5 bases, with 17 bases separating them. The CDR3 totals 14 residues.

The CDR3 DNA reads as TGTGCCAGCAGCTCCCAGGGTGGGGCCAACGTCCTGACTTTC. Protein sequence: CASSSQGGANVLTF. This chain joins TRBV7-9 and TRBJ2-6; weak D call: TRBD1 (5 bases). Per the germline V gene, CDR1 is SEHNR and CDR2 is FQNEAQ (reference sequence). The CDR3 is made up of 14 amino acids. V gave up 4 bases and J gave up 3 bases, with 7 bases separating them.

The CDR3 nucleotides are TGTGCCAGCAGTTACCGGGACACCCATGTCACCGGGGAGCTGTTTTTT. Protein product: CASSYRDTHVTGELFF. V and J are TRBV6-2 or TRBV6-3 and TRBJ2-2; possibly TRBD1 for D (6 bases). Per germline, CDR1 MNHEY and CDR2 SVGEGT. Deletions cut 2 bases from V and 4 bases from J, with 14 bases between. The CDR3 is 16 amino acids.

CDR3 amino acids: CASSDSYEQYF. The CDR3 nucleotides read TGTGCCAGCAGCGACAGCTACGAGCAGTACTTC. The genes are TRBV28 and TRBJ2-7, with D tentatively TRBD1 (5 bases). The germline V gene encodes CDR1 MDHEN and CDR2 SYDVKM. The CDR3 extends over 11 amino acids. Trimming pared 6 bases from V and 3 bases from J, leaving 6 bases between.

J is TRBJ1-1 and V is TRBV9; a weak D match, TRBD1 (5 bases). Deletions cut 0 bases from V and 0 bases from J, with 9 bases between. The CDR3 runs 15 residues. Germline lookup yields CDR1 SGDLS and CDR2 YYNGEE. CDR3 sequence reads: CASSVDSTVNTEAFF. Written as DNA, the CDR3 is TGTGCCAGCAGCGTAGACTCGACAGTGAACACTGAAGCTTTCTTT.

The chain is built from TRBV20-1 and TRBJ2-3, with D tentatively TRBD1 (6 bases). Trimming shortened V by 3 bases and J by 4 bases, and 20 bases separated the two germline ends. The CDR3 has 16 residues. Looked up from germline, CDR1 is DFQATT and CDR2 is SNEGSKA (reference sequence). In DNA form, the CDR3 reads TGCAGTGCTAGTTTCGAGGGGGAGAGGGTCCCAGATACGCAGTATTTT. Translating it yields CSASFEGERVPDTQYF.